Described below is a single T cell receptor (beta chain) sequence and its context. The data were obtained in a study of response to subunit inactivated influenza vaccine. CDR3 length: 14 residues. Germline CDR1 and CDR2: SGHRS and YFSETQ. The germline V and J ends were trimmed by 2 bases and 1 base, with 9 bases remaining between them. TCRdb re-called the RT-PCR reads with MiXCR, one entry per CDR3 protein. The sample shows some 150,000 distinct CDR3 sequences, approximately 12% of them seen only once. A further study also used this sample, focusing on T cells expressing NK-cell markers. That paper notes: TCR beta libraries carry UMIs added by 5'RACE template switching. Serological testing identified most of the eight sequenced donors as HCMV-seropositive and one as seronegative. Sorting was restricted to alpha-beta TCR T cells by an anti-gamma-delta TCR antibody in several experiments. In five or six donors, dominant CD3+CD56+NKG2C+ clonotypes ranked among the top 10 CD8+ clonotypes. The CD3+CD56-NKG2C+ fraction was also led by these clonotypes in a few donors.

Here the sequenced sample was CD8+ T cells sorted from PBMCs, taken approximately 12 days after vaccination. The chain couples TRBV5-1 to TRBJ1-1, with D possibly TRBD1 on 6 matching bases. This receptor was identified in a man in his forties or fifties who received an inactivated influenza vaccine. CDR3 sequence reads: CASSFQGPNTEAFF. CDR3 nucleotide sequence: TGCGCCAGCAGCTTTCAGGGGCCGAACACTGAAGCTTTCTTT.